The clone carrying this TCR beta chain was recorded only once. This table comes from immunoSEQ multiplex PCR, and its TCRdb copy is limited to in-frame clones, with some not included. The sample lists fewer than 95,000 clones, around 89% occurring once. The data belong to a study of blood T cell repertoires in COVID-19. After removal of 4 bases from V and 0 bases from J, the junction contained 3 bases not matched to a gene. The length of the CDR3 is 14 residues. The germline V gene encodes CDR1 SGHRS and CDR2 YFSETQ. The TCR sequence derives from a man in his fifties with acute or convalescent COVID-19. Sequencing was performed on peripheral blood. J is TRBJ2-7 and V is TRBV5-1; TRBD2 matches at 8 bases. CDR3 in amino acids: CASSPREGSYEQYF. As DNA, the CDR3 is TGCGCCAGCAGCCCCCGGGAGGGCTCCTACGAGCAGTACTTC. Variable domain in full (rest from reference TRBV5-1 and TRBJ2-7): KAGVTQTPRYLIKTRGQQVTLSCSPISGHRSVSWYQQTPGQGLQFLFEYFSETQRNKGNFPGRFSGRQFSNSRSEMNVSTLELGDSALYLCASSPREGSYEQYFGPGTRLTVT.